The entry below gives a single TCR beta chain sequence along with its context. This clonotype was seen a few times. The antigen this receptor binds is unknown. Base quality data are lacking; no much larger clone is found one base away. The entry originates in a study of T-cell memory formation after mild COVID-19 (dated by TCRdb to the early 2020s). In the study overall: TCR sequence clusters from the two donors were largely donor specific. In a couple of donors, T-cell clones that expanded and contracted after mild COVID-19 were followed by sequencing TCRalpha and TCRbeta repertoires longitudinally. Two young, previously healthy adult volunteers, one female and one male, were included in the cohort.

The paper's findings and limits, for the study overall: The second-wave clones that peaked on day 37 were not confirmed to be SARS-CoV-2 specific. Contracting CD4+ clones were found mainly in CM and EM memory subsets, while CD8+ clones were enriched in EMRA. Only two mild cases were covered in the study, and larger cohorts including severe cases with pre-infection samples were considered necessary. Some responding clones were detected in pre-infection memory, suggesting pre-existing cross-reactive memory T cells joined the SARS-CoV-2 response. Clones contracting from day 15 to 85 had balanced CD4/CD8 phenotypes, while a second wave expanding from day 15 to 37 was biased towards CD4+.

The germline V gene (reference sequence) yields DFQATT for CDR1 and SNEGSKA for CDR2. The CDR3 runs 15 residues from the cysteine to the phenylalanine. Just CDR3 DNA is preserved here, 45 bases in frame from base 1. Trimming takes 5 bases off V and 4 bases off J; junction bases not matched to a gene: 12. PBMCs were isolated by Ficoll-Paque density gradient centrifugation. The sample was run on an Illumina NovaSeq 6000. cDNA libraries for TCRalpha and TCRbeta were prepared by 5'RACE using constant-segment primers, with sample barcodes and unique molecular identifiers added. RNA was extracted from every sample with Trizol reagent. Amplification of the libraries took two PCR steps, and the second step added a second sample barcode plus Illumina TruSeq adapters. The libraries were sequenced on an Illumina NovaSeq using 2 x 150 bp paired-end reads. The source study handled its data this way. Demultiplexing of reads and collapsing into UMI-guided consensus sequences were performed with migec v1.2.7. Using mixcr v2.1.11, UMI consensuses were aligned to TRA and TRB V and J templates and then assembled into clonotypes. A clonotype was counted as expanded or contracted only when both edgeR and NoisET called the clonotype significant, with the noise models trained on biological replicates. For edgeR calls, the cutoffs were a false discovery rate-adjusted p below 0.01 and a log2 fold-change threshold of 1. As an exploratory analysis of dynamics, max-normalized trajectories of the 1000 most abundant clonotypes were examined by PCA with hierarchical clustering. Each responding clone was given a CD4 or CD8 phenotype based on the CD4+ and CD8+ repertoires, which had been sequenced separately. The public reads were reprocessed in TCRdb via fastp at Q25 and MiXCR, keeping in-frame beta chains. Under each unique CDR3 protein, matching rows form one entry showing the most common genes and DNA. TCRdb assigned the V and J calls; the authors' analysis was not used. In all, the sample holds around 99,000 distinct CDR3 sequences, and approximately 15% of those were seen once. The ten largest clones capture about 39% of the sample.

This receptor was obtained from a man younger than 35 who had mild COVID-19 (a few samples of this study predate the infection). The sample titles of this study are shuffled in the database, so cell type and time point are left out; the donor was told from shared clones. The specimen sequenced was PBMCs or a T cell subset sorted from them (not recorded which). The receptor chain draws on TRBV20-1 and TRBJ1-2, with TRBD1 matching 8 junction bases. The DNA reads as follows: TGCAGTGCTGCCGGGACAGGTTATTTCTCCTATGGCTACACCTTC. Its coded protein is CSAAGTGYFSYGYTF.